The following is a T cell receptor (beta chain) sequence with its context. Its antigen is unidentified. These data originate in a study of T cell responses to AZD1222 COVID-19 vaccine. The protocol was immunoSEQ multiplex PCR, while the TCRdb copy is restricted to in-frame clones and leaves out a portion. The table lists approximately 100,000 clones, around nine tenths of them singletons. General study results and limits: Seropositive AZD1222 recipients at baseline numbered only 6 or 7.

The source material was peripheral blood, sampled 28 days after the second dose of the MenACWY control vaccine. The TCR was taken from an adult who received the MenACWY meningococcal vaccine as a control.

CDR3 loop: CATSLDGHQPQHF. DNA for the CDR3: TGTGCCACCAGTCTGGACGGACATCAGCCCCAGCATTTT. The rearrangement links TRBV24-1 to TRBJ1-5; no clear D. The V and J ends lost 6 bases and 5 bases respectively, with 10 bases between them. Germline V lookup: CDR1 KGHDR, CDR2 SFDVKD. The CDR3 totals 13 residues.